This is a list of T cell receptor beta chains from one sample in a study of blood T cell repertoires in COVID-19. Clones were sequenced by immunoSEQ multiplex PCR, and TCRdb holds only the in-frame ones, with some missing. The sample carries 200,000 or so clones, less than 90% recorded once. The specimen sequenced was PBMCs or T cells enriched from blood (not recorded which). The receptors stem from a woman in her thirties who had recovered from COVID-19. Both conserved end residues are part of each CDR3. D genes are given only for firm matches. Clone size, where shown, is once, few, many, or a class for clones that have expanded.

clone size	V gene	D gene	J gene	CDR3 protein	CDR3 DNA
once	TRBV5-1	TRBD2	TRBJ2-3	CASSLAGELAGRTDTQYF	TGCGCCAGCAGCTTGGCCGGAGAACTAGCGGGGCGCACAGATACGCAGTATTTT
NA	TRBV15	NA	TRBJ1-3	CATSRDRAKGNTIYF	TGTGCCACCAGCAGAGACAGGGCGAAGGGAAACACCATATATTTT
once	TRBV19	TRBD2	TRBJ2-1	CASLVGGSNEQFF	TGTGCCAGCCTTGTCGGGGGGAGCAATGAGCAGTTCTTC
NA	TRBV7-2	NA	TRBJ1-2	CASSLGRDYGYTF	TGTGCCAGCAGCTTAGGGCGGGACTATGGCTACACCTTC
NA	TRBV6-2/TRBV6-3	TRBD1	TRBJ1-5	CASSQHSRGQSNQPQHF	TGTGCCAGCAGTCAGCACTCCAGGGGGCAGAGCAATCAGCCCCAGCATTTT
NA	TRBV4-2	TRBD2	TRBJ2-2	CASSQDPSGGYNTGELFF	TGTGCCAGCAGCCAAGACCCTAGCGGGGGCTATAACACCGGGGAGCTGTTTTTT
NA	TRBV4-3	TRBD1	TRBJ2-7	CASSQVSVRTGTIDEQYF	TGCGCCAGCAGCCAAGTATCGGTCCGGACAGGGACAATCGACGAGCAGTACTTC
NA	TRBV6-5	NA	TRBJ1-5	CASSYGRDQPQHF	TGTGCCAGCAGTTACGGCAGGGATCAGCCCCAGCATTTT
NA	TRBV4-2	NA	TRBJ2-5	CASSQELLRQETQYF	TGTGCCAGCAGCCAAGAACTGCTGAGACAAGAGACCCAGTACTTC
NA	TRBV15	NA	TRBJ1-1	CATSRDRGSEAFF	TGTGCCACCAGCAGAGATCGGGGGTCTGAAGCTTTCTTT
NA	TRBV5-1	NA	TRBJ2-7	CASSSTREAYEQYF	TGCGCCAGCAGCTCAACCAGGGAGGCCTACGAGCAGTACTTC